This TCR beta chain was sequenced in a study of regulatory T cells in long-lasting Graves disease. Germline CDR1 and CDR2: SGHTA and FQGNSA. The CDR3 length is 16 residues. V was clipped by 4 bases and J by 6 bases, with 18 bases between them. This clonotype was detected a few times. CDR3-region Arm-PCR and iRepertoire HTBI primers produced the TCR beta libraries. One entry per CDR3 protein, called by TCRdb with MiXCR from the multiplex PCR reads. The sample has around 450,000 distinct CDR3 sequences, about 22% seen once. Indicated time point: persistent/refractory GD, antithyroid drugs over 5 years with positive TRAb. Scientists built the TCR library using RNA that was extracted from PBMCs.

The material sequenced was peripheral blood mononuclear cells (PBMCs), taken when the disease was refractory, from a patient treated with antithyroid drugs. The clonotype was recovered from a female donor with Graves disease. The chain employs TRBV7-2 and TRBJ2-2, with D uncertain. The CDR3 here is CASSYGVYPIAGELFF. The CDR3 DNA reads as TGTGCCAGCAGCTACGGAGTCTATCCCATCGCCGGGGAGCTGTTTTTT.